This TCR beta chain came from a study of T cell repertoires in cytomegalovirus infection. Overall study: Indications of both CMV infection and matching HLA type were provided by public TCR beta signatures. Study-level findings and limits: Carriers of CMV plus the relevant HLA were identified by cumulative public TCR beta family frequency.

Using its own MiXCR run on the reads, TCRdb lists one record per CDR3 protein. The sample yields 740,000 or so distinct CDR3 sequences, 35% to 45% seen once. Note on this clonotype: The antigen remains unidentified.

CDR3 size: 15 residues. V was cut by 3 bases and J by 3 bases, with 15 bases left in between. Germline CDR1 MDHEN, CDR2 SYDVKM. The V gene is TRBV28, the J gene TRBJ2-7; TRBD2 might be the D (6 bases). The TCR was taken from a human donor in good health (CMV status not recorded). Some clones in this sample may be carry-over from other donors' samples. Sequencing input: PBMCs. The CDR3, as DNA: TGTGCCAGCAGTTTTTGGCGGGGCCTGGTCTACGAGCAGTACTTC. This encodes CASSFWRGLVYEQYF.